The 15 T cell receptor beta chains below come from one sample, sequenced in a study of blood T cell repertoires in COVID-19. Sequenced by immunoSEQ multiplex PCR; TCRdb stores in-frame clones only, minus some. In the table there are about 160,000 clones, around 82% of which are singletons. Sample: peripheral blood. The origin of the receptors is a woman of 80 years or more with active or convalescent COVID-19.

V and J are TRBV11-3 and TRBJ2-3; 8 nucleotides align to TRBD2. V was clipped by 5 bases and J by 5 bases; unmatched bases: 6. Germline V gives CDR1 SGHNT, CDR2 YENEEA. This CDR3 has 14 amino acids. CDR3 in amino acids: CASSLGLAGDTQYF. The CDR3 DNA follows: TGTGCCAGCAGCCTCGGGCTAGCGGGAGATACGCAGTATTTT.

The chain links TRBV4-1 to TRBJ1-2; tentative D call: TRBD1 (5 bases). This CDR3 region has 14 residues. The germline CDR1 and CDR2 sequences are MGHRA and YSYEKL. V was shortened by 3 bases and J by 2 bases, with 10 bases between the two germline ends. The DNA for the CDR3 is TGCGCCAGCAGCCAGCGGGGACGGAACTATGGCTACACCTTC. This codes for CASSQRGRNYGYTF.

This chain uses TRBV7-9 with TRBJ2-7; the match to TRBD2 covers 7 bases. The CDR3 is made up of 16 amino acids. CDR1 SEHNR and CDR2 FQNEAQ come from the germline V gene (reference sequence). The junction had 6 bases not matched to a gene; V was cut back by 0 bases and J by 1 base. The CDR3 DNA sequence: TGTGCCAGCAGCTTAGCGGGAGGGCTAGAGTCCTACGAGCAGTACTTC. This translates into CASSLAGGLESYEQYF.

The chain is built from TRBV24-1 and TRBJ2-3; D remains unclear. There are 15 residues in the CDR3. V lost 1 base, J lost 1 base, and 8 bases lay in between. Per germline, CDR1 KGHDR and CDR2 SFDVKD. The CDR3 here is CATSDFGTGTDTQYF. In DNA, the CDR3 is TGTGCCACCAGTGATTTTGGAACAGGCACAGATACGCAGTATTTT.

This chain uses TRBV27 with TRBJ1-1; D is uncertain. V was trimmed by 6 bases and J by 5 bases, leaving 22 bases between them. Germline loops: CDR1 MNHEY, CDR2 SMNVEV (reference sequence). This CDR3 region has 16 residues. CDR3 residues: CASSRGPRIELTEAFF. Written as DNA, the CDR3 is TGTGCCAGCAGCCGCGGCCCTAGAATAGAGCTGACTGAAGCTTTCTTT.

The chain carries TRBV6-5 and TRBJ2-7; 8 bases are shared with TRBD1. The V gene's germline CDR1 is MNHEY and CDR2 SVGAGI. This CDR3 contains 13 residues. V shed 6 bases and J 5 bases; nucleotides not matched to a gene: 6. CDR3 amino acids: CASRLTGEDEQYF. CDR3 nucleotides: TGTGCCAGCAGGCTGACAGGGGAGGACGAGCAGTACTTC.

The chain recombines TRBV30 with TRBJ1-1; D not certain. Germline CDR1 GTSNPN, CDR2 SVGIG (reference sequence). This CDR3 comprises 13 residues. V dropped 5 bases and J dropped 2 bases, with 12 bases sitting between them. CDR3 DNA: TGTGCCTGGGGCGGTGGTCCTAACACTGAAGCTTTCTTT. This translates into CAWGGGPNTEAFF.

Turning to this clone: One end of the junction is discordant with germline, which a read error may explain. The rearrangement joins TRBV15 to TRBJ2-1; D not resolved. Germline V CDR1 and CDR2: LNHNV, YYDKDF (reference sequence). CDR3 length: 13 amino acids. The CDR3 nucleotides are TGTGCCACCAGCAGGAACTCCAACAATGAGCAGTTCTTC. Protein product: CATSRNSNNEQFF.

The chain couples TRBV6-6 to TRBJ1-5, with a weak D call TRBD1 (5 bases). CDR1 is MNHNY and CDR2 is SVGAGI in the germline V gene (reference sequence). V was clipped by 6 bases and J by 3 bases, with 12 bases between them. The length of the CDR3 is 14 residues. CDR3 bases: TGTGCCAGCAGCCCGACAGTTTACAATCAGCCCCAGCATTTT. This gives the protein CASSPTVYNQPQHF.

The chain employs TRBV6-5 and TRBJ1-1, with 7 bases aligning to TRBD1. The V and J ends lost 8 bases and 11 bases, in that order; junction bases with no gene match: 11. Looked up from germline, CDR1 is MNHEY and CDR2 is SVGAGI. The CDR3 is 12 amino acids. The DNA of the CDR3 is TGTGCCAGCCGGCCAGGGGGAGATGTTGCTTTCTTT. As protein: CASRPGGDVAFF.

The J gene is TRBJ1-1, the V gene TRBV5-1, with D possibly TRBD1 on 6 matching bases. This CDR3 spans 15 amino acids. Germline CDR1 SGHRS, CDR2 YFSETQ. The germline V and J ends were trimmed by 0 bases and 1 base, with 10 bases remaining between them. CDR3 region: CASSLVPGQNTEAFF. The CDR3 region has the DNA TGCGCCAGCAGCTTGGTTCCGGGACAGAACACTGAAGCTTTCTTT. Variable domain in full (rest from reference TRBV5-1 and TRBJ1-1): KAGVTQTPRYLIKTRGQQVTLSCSPISGHRSVSWYQQTPGQGLQFLFEYFSETQRNKGNFPGRFSGRQFSNSRSEMNVSTLELGDSALYLCASSLVPGQNTEAFFGQGTRLTVV.

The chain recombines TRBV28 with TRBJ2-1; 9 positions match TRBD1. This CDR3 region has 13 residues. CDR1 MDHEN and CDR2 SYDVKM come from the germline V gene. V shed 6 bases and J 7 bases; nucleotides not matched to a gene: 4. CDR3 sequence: CASRGQGENEQFF. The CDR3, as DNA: TGTGCCAGCAGGGGACAGGGTGAGAATGAGCAGTTCTTC. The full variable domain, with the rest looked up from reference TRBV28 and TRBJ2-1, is DVKVTQSSRYLVKRTGEKVFLECVQDMDHENMFWYRQDPGLGLRLIYFSYDVKMKEKGDIPEGYSVSREKKERFSLILESASTNQTSMYLCASRGQGENEQFFGPGTRLTVL.

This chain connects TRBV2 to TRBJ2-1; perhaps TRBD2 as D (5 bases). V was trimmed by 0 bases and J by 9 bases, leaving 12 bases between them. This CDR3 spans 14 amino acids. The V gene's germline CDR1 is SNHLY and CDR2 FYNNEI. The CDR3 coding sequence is TGTGCCAGCAGTGAAGCCGGCGGGCAGCCTGAGCAGTTCTTC. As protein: CASSEAGGQPEQFF.

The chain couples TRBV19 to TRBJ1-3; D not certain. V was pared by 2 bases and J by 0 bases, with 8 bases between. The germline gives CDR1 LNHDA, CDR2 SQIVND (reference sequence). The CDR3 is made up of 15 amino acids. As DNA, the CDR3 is TGTGCCAGTAGTATAAGTGGGAGCTCTGGAAACACCATATATTTT. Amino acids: CASSISGSSGNTIYF.

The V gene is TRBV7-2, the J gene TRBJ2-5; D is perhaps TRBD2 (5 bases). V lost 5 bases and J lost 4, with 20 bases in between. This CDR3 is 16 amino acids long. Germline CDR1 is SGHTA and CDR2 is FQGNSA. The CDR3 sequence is CASSHPLAGPAETQYF. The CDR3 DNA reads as TGTGCCAGCAGCCATCCCTTGGCGGGTCCGGCAGAGACCCAGTACTTC.